These T cell receptor beta chains were read from a single sample in a study of shared clonotypes between healthy human individuals. Method: immunoSEQ multiplex PCR; TCRdb's copy keeps in-frame clones and lacks some. Here the sample spans millions of clones, about 95% being singletons. Sequencing input: naive CD8+ T cells sorted from blood. These receptors were taken from a man between 18 and 29 years old in good health. The CDR3 runs from the conserved cysteine through the conserved F or W. The order of the fields is D gene, clone size, V gene, J gene, CDR3 DNA, CDR3 protein. D genes are given only for firm matches. The size of a clone is reported for some rows only, either as once, few or many, or as a class for expanded clones.

TRBD1	-	TRBV13	TRBJ1-3	TGTGCCAGCAGCTTAGGAGTGCTACAGGGGCGTCGTCCCTCTGGAAACACCATATATTTT	CASSLGVLQGRRPSGNTIYF
-	-	TRBV27	TRBJ2-1	TGTGCCAGCAGTTTTGGGGGCCAGGATGAGCAGTTCTTC	CASSFGGQDEQFF
-	-	TRBV28	TRBJ1-2	TGTGCCAGCAGATATTCCTTGGGGGGACTTGACTATGGCTACACCTTC	CASRYSLGGLDYGYTF
-	-	TRBV5-6	TRBJ1-2	TGTGCCAGCAGCTTGAACTTACCGGGAGGCTACACCTTC	CASSLNLPGGYTF
-	once	TRBV6-5	TRBJ2-7	TGTGCCAGCAGTTACTCGGTGGGGGAGAGCTCCTACGAGCAGTACTTC	CASSYSVGESSYEQYF
-	-	TRBV5-4	TRBJ2-7	TGTGCCAGCAGCTTGGTAGGGGGGTACGAGCAGTACTTC	CASSLVGGYEQYF
-	-	TRBV7-9	TRBJ1-4	TGTGCCAGCAGAAAAAACGACGGGTCCCGTGAAAAACTGTTTTTT	CASRKNDGSREKLFF
-	once	TRBV4-3	TRBJ1-4	TGCGCCAGCAGCCAAGATGGGGCAACTAATGAAAAACTGTTTTTT	CASSQDGATNEKLFF
TRBD1	-	TRBV27	TRBJ1-2	TGTGCCAGCAGTTTATCGCGGCAGGGGGCCTATGGCTACACCTTC	CASSLSRQGAYGYTF
-	-	TRBV27	TRBJ2-7	TGTGCCAGCAGTTCCTCTGGGGGGACCTTATTTTACGAGCAGTACTTC	CASSSSGGTLFYEQYF
-	-	TRBV28	TRBJ2-7	TGTGCCAGCAGCGAGGTAGGGTTCAACCACGAGCAGTACTTC	CASSEVGFNHEQYF
-	-	TRBV28	TRBJ1-4	TGTGCCAGCAGCCTCGACACAGAAAAACTGTTTTTT	CASSLDTEKLFF
-	-	TRBV7-9	TRBJ2-7	TGTGCCAGCAGCTTAGCCCGGGACGGGACTTACGAGCAGTACTTC	CASSLARDGTYEQYF
-	-	TRBV19	TRBJ2-7	TGTGCCAGTAAAGGCCTTTCCTACGAGCAGTACTTC	CASKGLSYEQYF
TRBD1	once	TRBV29-1	TRBJ1-1	TGCAGCGCAATGATCGCCGACAGGGGGATAACTGAAGCTTTCTTT	CSAMIADRGITEAFF